Following are 16 T cell receptor beta chains from one sample sequenced in a study of cytomegalovirus exposure and HLA in healthy donors. The PCR had 60 Vbeta and 13 Jbeta primers. Assay used: immunoSEQ multiplex PCR; TCRdb lists only in-frame clones, some missing. Among 150,000 or so clones listed, 84% were seen once. Sequences were obtained from PBMCs. These receptors were taken from a man aged 25 to 45 in good health and CMV-seronegative.

There are many counts of this clone. V and J are TRBV4-1 and TRBJ2-2; TRBD2 agrees at 8 bases. Germline V gene sequence: CDR1 MGHRA, CDR2 YSYEKL. This CDR3 spans 14 amino acids. Germline trimming cut 4 bases from V and 6 bases from J; bases unmatched to any gene: 4. The CDR3 region is CASSLRTSPGELFF. The CDR3 region has the DNA TGCGCCAGCAGCCTTCGGACTAGCCCCGGGGAGCTGTTTTTT.

The chain uses TRBV5-1 and TRBJ1-2; tentative D call: TRBD1 (5 bases). Trimming cost V 0 bases and J 3 bases, with 9 bases left between them. The CDR3 runs to 14 residues. Germline CDR1 SGHRS, CDR2 YFSETQ. CDR3 sequence: CASSLDLGDYGYTF. As DNA, the CDR3 is TGCGCCAGCAGCTTGGATCTAGGGGACTATGGCTACACCTTC.

The J gene is TRBJ2-1, the V gene TRBV18; 12 positions agree with TRBD2. The CDR3 extends over 15 amino acids. After removal of 6 bases from V and 4 bases from J, the junction contained 4 bases not matched to a gene. Germline V gene lookup returns CDR1 KGHSH and CDR2 LQKENI. CDR3 nucleotide sequence: TGTGCCAGCTCCCGGACTAGCGGGGATTACAATGAGCAGTTCTTC. Protein sequence: CASSRTSGDYNEQFF.

The V gene is TRBV29-1, the J gene TRBJ1-2; 9 nucleotides line up with TRBD1. Germline V lookup: CDR1 SQVTM, CDR2 ANQGSEA. The CDR3 extends over 12 amino acids. After removal of 7 bases from V and 5 bases from J, the junction contained 5 bases not matched to a gene. The CDR3 is CSDKQGAYGYTF. CDR3 in DNA: TGCAGCGATAAACAGGGGGCGTATGGCTACACCTTC.

The genes are TRBV6-1 and TRBJ1-3; TRBD1 might be the D (6 bases). V was clipped by 5 bases and J by 4 bases, with 9 bases between them. Germline V gene sequence: CDR1 MNHNS, CDR2 SASEGT. CDR3 length: 13 amino acids. The CDR3 region is CASSRGAGNTIYF. The CDR3 coding sequence is TGTGCCAGCAGTCGGGGGGCGGGAAACACCATATATTTT.

This clone turned up a few times. V gene TRBV5-6 combines with J gene TRBJ2-7; tentative D call: TRBD2 (5 bases). The ends were cut back, 4 bases at V and 0 bases at J, with 14 bases in the middle. This CDR3 comprises 15 residues. The germline V gene encodes CDR1 SGHDT and CDR2 YYEEEE. CDR3 DNA: TGTGCCAGCAGCCCGCAGACTGGGAGCTCCTACGAGCAGTACTTC. It codes for CASSPQTGSSYEQYF.

This clone has just a few counts. The CDR3 spells CASSSLRDTEAFF. CDR3 coding DNA: TGTGCCAGCAGCTCCTTAAGAGACACTGAAGCTTTCTTT. This sequence joins TRBV7-9 and TRBJ1-1; D remains ambiguous. This CDR3 spans 13 amino acids. Germline V gene sequence: CDR1 SEHNR, CDR2 FQNEAQ (reference sequence). Trimming stripped 4 bases from V and 3 bases from J, with 9 bases between. The full variable domain, completed using reference TRBV7-9 and TRBJ1-1, is DTGVSQNPRHKITKRGQNVTFRCDPISEHNRLYWYRQTLGQGPEFLTYFQNEAQLEKSRLLSDRFSAERPKGSFSTLEIQRTEQGDSAMYLCASSSLRDTEAFFGQGTRLTVV.

This clone was observed a single time. The chain employs TRBV7-9 and TRBJ1-6, with a tentative D call TRBD1 (6 bases). This CDR3 has 15 residues. In germline, CDR1 is SEHNR, CDR2 FQNEAQ (reference sequence). V lost 4 bases, J lost 8 bases, and 15 bases lay in between. The CDR3 sequence is CASSSHGGLYSPLHF. The CDR3 DNA reads as TGTGCCAGCAGCTCTCACGGGGGGCTCTATTCACCCCTCCACTTT.

The genes are TRBV7-3 and TRBJ2-5; 7 positions match TRBD1. CDR3 length: 14 amino acids. Germline values: CDR1 SGHTA, CDR2 FQGTGA. The V gene end was trimmed by 5 bases and the J gene end by 2 bases; junction bases not matched to a gene: 5. CDR3 nucleotides: TGTGCCAGCAGCCCCGGGACAGCACAAGAGACCCAGTACTTC. Translating it yields CASSPGTAQETQYF.

V gene TRBV6-1 combines with J gene TRBJ1-1, with D possibly TRBD1 on 6 matching bases. Germline V gene lookup returns CDR1 MNHNS and CDR2 SASEGT. The CDR3 spans 18 residues. Trimming took off 0 bases at V and 0 bases at J, with 17 bases between the two ends. The CDR3 protein is CASSEASRDTLMNTEAFF. The CDR3 nucleotides are TGTGCCAGCAGTGAAGCCTCCCGGGACACTCTCATGAACACTGAAGCTTTCTTT.

V is TRBV2 and J is TRBJ1-4, with a possible D match to TRBD1 (6 bases). The CDR3 length is 16 residues. Germline-derived CDR1 and CDR2 are SNHLY and FYNNEI. Trimming removed 7 bases at V and 0 bases at J, with 15 bases between. In DNA form, the CDR3 reads TGTGCCAGCACAGGTGGCAGGGGACCAACTAATGAAAAACTGTTTTTT. Protein product: CASTGGRGPTNEKLFF.

The chain has TRBV7-8 and TRBJ1-2; weak D call: TRBD1 (6 bases). This CDR3 is 15 amino acids long. Germline assignment: CDR1 SGHVS and CDR2 FQNEAQ. Trimming took 0 bases from V and 0 from J, leaving 8 bases between them. The CDR3 region is CASSLADRTNYGYTF. CDR3 coding DNA: TGTGCCAGCAGCTTAGCGGACAGAACTAACTATGGCTACACCTTC.

This rearrangement joins TRBV27 to TRBJ2-1, with D possibly matching TRBD1 (5 bases). V was pared by 5 bases and J by 8 bases, with 13 bases between. CDR1 and CDR2 (germline): MNHEY, SMNVEV (reference sequence). The CDR3 extends over 13 amino acids. CDR3 nucleotides: TGTGCCAGCAGTCCAGCCGACAGCGATGAGCAGTTCTTC. Its translation: CASSPADSDEQFF.

The sample holds a few counts of this clone. The chain carries TRBV28 and TRBJ2-5, with 7 bases matching TRBD1. J gave up 5 bases and V 5 bases, and 8 bases lay outside the gene matches. Per germline, CDR1 MDHEN and CDR2 SYDVKM. The CDR3 runs 14 residues. In nucleotides, the CDR3 is TGTGCCAGCAGTCTAGACAGGGTTGTGGAGACCCAGTACTTC. Translation gives CASSLDRVVETQYF.

V and J are TRBV2 and TRBJ2-1; D perhaps matches TRBD2 (6 bases). This CDR3 has 16 amino acids. V lost 6 bases and J lost 4, with 19 bases in between. Germline CDR1 is SNHLY and CDR2 is FYNNEI. The CDR3 coding sequence is TGTGCCAGCAGGGGGAGGTTCGGTCTAGGTTACAATGAGCAGTTCTTC. It encodes CASRGRFGLGYNEQFF.

V and J are TRBV6-5 and TRBJ2-5; D is possibly TRBD1 (6 bases). The last part of the DNA fits TRBJ2-7 better; the J call may be wrong. The CDR3 totals 15 residues. Looked up from germline, CDR1 is MNHEY and CDR2 is SVGAGI. The CDR3 DNA reads TGTGCCAGCAGTAGCCCCGGGACACAATTGGGCGAGCAGTACTTC. It codes for CASSSPGTQLGEQYF.